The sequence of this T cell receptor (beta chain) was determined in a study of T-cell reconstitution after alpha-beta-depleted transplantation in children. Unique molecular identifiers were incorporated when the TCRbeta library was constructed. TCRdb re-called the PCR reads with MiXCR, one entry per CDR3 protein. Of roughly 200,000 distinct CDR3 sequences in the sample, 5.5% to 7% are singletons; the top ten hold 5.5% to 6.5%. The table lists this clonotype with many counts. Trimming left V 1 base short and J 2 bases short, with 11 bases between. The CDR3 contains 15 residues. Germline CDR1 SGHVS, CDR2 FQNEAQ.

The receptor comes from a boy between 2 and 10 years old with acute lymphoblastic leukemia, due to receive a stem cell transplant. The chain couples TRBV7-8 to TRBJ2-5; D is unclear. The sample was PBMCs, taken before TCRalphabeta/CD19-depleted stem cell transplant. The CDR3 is CASSLVGQGQETQYF. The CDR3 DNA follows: TGTGCCAGCAGCTTAGTTGGGCAAGGGCAAGAGACCCAGTACTTC.